The clone carrying this T cell receptor beta chain has only a few counts. A library of TCRbeta sequences, prepared with unique molecular identifiers, was generated. MiXCR was run by TCRdb on the PCR reads, yielding one entry per CDR3 protein. The sample shows roughly 300,000 distinct CDR3 sequences, 9.9% of them seen only once. CDR1 and CDR2 (germline): LGHDT, YNNKEL (reference sequence). Unmatched junction bases numbered 14, after V lost 1 base and J lost 3 bases. The CDR3 is 18 residues long. This specimen comes from a study of T-cell reconstitution after alpha-beta-depleted transplantation in children.

The sequences come from PBMCs from the stem cell graft donor, collected from the stem cell graft. The chain is built from TRBV3-1 and TRBJ1-1; 7 bases align to TRBD1. This TCR was recovered from a human donor who donated a stem cell graft to a child with SCID. This CDR3 is CASSQGTGRGRVYTEAFF. DNA for the CDR3: TGTGCCAGCAGCCAAGGGACTGGGAGGGGGCGAGTTTACACTGAAGCTTTCTTT.